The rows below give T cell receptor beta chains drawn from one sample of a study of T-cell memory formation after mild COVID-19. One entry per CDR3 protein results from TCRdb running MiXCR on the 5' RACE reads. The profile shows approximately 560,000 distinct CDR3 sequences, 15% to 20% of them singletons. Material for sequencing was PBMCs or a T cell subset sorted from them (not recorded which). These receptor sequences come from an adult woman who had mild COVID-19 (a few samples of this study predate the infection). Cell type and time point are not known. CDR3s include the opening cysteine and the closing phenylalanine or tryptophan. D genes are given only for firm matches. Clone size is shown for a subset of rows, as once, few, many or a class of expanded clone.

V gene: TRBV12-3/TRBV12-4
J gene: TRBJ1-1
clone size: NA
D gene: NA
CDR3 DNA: TGTGCCAGCAGTTTTGGACACCAGAACACTGAAGCTTTCTTT
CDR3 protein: CASSFGHQNTEAFF

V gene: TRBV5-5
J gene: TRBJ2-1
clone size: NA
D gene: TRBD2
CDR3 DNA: TGTGCCAGCAGCTCCACCAAGCGGGGGCCTGGCTACAATGAGCAGTTCTTC
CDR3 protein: CASSSTKRGPGYNEQFF

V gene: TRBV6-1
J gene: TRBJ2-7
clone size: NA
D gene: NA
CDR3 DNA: TGTGCCAGCAGTGAAGCTTGGTCCGAGCAGTACTTC
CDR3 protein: CASSEAWSEQYF

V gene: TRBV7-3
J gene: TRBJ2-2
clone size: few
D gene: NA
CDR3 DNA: TGTGCCAGCAGCCCCGCGGGCGGAGAGGGAGGGGAGCTGTTTTTT
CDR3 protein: CASSPAGGEGGELFF

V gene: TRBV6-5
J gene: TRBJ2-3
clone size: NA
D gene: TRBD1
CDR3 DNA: TGTGCCAGCAGTAGGGACAGGGAAGTCACAGATACGCAGTATTTT
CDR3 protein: CASSRDREVTDTQYF

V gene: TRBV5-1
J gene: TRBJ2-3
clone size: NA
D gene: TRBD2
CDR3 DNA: TGCGCCAGCAAGGACGGGGGGGCCATTCCAGATACGCAGTATTTT
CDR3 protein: CASKDGGAIPDTQYF

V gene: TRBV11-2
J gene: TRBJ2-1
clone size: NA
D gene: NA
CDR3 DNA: TGTGCCAGCAGCCCGGGGATGACTTACAATGAGCAGTTCTTC
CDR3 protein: CASSPGMTYNEQFF

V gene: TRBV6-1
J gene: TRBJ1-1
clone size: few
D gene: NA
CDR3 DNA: TGTGCCAGCAGTGCACTTACGGGGAACACTGAAGCTTTCTTT
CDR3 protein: CASSALTGNTEAFF

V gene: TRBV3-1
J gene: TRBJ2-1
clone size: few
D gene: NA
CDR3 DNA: TGTGCCAGCAGCCAGGCCGCGGCAGGGAACAATGAGCAGTTCTTC
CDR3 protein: CASSQAAAGNNEQFF

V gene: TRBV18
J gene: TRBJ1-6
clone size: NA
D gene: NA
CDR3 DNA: TGTGCCAGCTCACCAGACAGAAATAATTCACCCCTCCACTTT
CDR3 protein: CASSPDRNNSPLHF

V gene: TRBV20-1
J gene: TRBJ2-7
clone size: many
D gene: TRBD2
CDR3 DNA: TGCAGTGCTAGCCCCGGGACTAGCGCGTACGAGCAGTACTTC
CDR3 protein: CSASPGTSAYEQYF

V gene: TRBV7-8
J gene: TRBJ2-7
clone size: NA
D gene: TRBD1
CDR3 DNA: TGTGCCAGCACCTCTGTCGGGACAGGCGCCTACGAGCAGTACTTC
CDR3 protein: CASTSVGTGAYEQYF

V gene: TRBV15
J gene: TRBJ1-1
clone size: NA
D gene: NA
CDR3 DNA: TGTGCCACCAGCAGGGTTCTTGGGGGGCAAGGGAACACTGAAGCTTTCTTT
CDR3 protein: CATSRVLGGQGNTEAFF

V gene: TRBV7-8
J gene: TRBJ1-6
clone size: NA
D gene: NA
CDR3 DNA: TGTGCCAGCAGCCCCGGTTTGGGAGGGGTCTATAATTCACCCCTCCACTTT
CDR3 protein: CASSPGLGGVYNSPLHF

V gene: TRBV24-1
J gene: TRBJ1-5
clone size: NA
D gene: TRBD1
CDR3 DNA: TGTGCCTCCAGTTCGCGGACAGGGGTGGATGGGCAGCCCCAGCATTTT
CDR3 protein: CASSSRTGVDGQPQHF

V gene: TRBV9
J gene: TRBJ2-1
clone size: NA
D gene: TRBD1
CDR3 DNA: TGTGCCAGCAGCGCTCCGGGACAGACCTACAATGAGCAGTTCTTC
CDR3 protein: CASSAPGQTYNEQFF

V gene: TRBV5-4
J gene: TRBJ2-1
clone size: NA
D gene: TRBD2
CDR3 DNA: TGTGCCACTAGGACTAGCGGGAGGGCGGAACAGTTCTTC
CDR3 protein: CATRTSGRAEQFF

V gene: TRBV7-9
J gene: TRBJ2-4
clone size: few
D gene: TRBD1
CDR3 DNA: TGTGCCAGCAGCCCGCTCATTCGGACAGGGGAGAGCAAAAACATTCAGTACTTC
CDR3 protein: CASSPLIRTGESKNIQYF

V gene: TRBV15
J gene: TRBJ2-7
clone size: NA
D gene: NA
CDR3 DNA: TGTGCCACCAGCAGAGTTTCTAGCTACGAGCAGTACTTC
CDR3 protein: CATSRVSSYEQYF

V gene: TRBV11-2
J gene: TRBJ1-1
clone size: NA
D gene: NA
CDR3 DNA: TGTGCCAGCAGCTTAGAACTCAGCGTGAACACTGAAGCTTTCTTT
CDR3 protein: CASSLELSVNTEAFF

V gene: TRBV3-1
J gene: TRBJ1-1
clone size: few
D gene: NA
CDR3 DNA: TGTGCCAGCAGCCAAGTGGGATTGAGCGCGAACACTGAAGCTTTCTTT
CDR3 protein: CASSQVGLSANTEAFF

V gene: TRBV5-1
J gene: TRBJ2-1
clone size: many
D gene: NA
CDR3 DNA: TGCGCCAGCAGCTTGGTGGCGGGGACCAGGGACAATGAGCAGTTCTTC
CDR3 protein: CASSLVAGTRDNEQFF

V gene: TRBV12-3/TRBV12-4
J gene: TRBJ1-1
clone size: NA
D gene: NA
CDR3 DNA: TGTGCCAGCAGTTTGCAGGGCGGGGGACTTGAAGCTTTCTTT
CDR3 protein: CASSLQGGGLEAFF

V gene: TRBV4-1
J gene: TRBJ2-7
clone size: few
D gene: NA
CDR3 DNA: TGCGCCAGCAGCCAAGATGTAGCGTTCTACGAGCAGTACTTC
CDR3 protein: CASSQDVAFYEQYF

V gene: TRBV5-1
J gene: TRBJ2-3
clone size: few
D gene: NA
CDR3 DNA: TGCGCCAGCAGCTCCCTATTTTTGACAGATACGCAGTATTTT
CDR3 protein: CASSSLFLTDTQYF

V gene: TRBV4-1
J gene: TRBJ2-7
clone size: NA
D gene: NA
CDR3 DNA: TGCGCCAGCCAACCGGGCAGGGATATTGACGAGCAGTACTTC
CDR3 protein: CASQPGRDIDEQYF

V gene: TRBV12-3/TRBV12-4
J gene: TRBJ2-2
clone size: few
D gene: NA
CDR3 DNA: TGTGCCTGCTTAGAGGCGGCGTACACCGGGGAGCTGTTTTTT
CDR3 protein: CACLEAAYTGELFF

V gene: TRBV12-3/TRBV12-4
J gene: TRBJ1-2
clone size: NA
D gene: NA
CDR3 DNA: TGTGCCAGCAGAACGGGACACCGAGGCTACACCTTC
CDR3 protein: CASRTGHRGYTF

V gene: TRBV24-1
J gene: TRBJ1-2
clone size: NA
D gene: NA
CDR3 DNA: TGTGCCACCAGTGATACCGGGACGACCTATGGCTACACCTTC
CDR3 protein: CATSDTGTTYGYTF

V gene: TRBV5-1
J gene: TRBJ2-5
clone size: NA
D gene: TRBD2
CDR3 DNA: TGCGCCAGCAGCTTGTACACTAGCGGGGAAGAGACCCAGTACTTC
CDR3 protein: CASSLYTSGEETQYF

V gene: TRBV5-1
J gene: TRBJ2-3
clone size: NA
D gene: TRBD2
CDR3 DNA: TGCGCCAGCAGCTCGACTAGCGGGAGGGCCGGGGCGCAGTATTTT
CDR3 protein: CASSSTSGRAGAQYF

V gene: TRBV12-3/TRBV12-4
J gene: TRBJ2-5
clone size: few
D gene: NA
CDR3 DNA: TGTGCCAGCAAGTGGACGGGGTCACTGGAGACCCAGTACTTC
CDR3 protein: CASKWTGSLETQYF

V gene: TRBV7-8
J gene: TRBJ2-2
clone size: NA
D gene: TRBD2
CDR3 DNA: TGTGCCGGCGCGGGGGGCACCGGGGAGCTGTTTTTT
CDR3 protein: CAGAGGTGELFF

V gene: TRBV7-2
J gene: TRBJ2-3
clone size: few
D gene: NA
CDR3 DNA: TGTGCCAGCAGCCCGTCCCGGGTTGTGCGGGCCTTTAGCAGCACAGATACGCAGTATTTT
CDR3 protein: CASSPSRVVRAFSSTDTQYF

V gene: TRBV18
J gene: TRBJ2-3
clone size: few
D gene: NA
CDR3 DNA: TGTGCCAGCTCACCGTCAGGGCAACCCACAGATACGCAGTATTTT
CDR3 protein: CASSPSGQPTDTQYF

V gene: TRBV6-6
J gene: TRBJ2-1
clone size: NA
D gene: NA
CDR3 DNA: TGTGCCAGCAGTTACTCGTTTTTGGACACCTACAATGAGCAGTTCTTC
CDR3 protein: CASSYSFLDTYNEQFF

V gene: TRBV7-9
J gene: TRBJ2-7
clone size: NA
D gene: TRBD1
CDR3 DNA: TGTGCCAGCAGCTCCTCCGGACAGGCGAGCTCCTACGAGCAGTACTTC
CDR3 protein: CASSSSGQASSYEQYF

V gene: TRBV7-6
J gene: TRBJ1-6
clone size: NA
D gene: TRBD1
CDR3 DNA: TGTGCCAGCAGCACCCTGAACAGGGGGGCGACCTCCTATAATTCACCCCTCCACTTT
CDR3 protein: CASSTLNRGATSYNSPLHF

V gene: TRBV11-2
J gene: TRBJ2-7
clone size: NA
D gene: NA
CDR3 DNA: TGTGCCAGCAGCTTCGATACTTGGGCTAGCGACGACGAGCAGTACTTC
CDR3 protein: CASSFDTWASDDEQYF

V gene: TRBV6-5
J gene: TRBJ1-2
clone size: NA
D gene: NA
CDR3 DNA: TGTGCCAGCAGTCCTGGCGGGGGGAATGGCTACACCTTC
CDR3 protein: CASSPGGGNGYTF

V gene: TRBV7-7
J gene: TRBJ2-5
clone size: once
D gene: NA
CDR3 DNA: TGTGATAGCAGCACCGGACGGAGCCGAATGGAGACCCAGTACTTC
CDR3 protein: CDSSTGRSRMETQYF

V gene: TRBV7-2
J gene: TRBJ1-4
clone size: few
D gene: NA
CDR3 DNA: TGTGCCAGCAGCTTAGGACGTCGAAATGAAAAACTGTTTTTT
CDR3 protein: CASSLGRRNEKLFF

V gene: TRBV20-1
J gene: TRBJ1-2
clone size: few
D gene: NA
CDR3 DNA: TGCAGTGCTACTCTCGGACAGTATGGCTACACCTTC
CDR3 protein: CSATLGQYGYTF

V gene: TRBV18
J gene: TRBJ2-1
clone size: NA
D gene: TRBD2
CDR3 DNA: TGTGCCAGCTCACGCTGGACTAGCGGGGGCTACAATGAGCAGTTCTTC
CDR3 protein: CASSRWTSGGYNEQFF